A selection of T cell receptor beta chains follows, all from one sample in a study of siplizumab effects on memory and regulatory T cells. Assay: immunoSEQ multiplex PCR; the TCRdb copy retains only in-frame clones and omits some. Found here are roughly 120,000 clones, about 90% of them singletons; the top ten hold 0.75%. What was sequenced was Tregs sorted from blood. The source of these receptors is a human donor in good health. CDR3s include the opening cysteine and the closing phenylalanine or tryptophan. A D gene is named only where the DNA matches it firmly. Clone size, where shown, is once, few, many, or a class for clones that have expanded.

clone_size: once
d_call: TRBD1
j_call: TRBJ2-5
v_call: TRBV11-2
cdr3_nt: TGTGCCAGCAGCTTAGAGGACAGGGGCTCGGAGACCCAGTACTTC
cdr3_aa: CASSLEDRGSETQYF

clone_size: -
d_call: TRBD1
j_call: TRBJ2-6
v_call: TRBV27
cdr3_nt: TGTGCCAGCAGTCAACCGGGACAGGGCCCTGGGGCCAACGTCCTGACTTTC
cdr3_aa: CASSQPGQGPGANVLTF

clone_size: -
d_call: TRBD2
j_call: TRBJ2-5
v_call: TRBV5-1
cdr3_nt: TGCGCCAGCAGCTTGTTAGCGGGGCGGGTGGAGACCCAGTACTTC
cdr3_aa: CASSLLAGRVETQYF

clone_size: -
d_call: -
j_call: TRBJ2-5
v_call: TRBV11-2
cdr3_nt: TGTGCCAGCAGCGCGGGCCTCGTCGAGAAAGAGACCCAGTACTTC
cdr3_aa: CASSAGLVEKETQYF

clone_size: -
d_call: -
j_call: TRBJ1-5
v_call: TRBV6-1
cdr3_nt: TGTGCCAGCCAATCATCGTTCAATCAGCCCCAGCATTTT
cdr3_aa: CASQSSFNQPQHF

clone_size: few
d_call: -
j_call: TRBJ1-2
v_call: TRBV20-1
cdr3_nt: TGCAGTGCTAGTAACTATGGCTACACCTTC
cdr3_aa: CSASNYGYTF

clone_size: -
d_call: TRBD1
j_call: TRBJ2-4
v_call: TRBV7-9
cdr3_nt: TGTGCCAGCAGCTTAGGACAGGGGGGCATAAAGTACTTC
cdr3_aa: CASSLGQGGIKYF

clone_size: -
d_call: -
j_call: TRBJ1-2
v_call: TRBV30
cdr3_nt: TGTGCCTGGAGTATGACAGAGCTAGTATCCTTC
cdr3_aa: CAWSMTELVSF

clone_size: -
d_call: -
j_call: TRBJ2-3
v_call: TRBV5-1
cdr3_nt: TGCGCCAGCAGCCTTACAGATACGCAGTATTTT
cdr3_aa: CASSLTDTQYF

clone_size: once
d_call: -
j_call: TRBJ2-7
v_call: TRBV7-9
cdr3_nt: TGTGCCAGCAGTCTCGGAGTGGGGTCCCACGAGCAGTACTTC
cdr3_aa: CASSLGVGSHEQYF

clone_size: -
d_call: -
j_call: TRBJ2-7
v_call: TRBV5-1
cdr3_nt: TGCGCCAGCAGCCCGACAGGCTACGAGCAGTACTTC
cdr3_aa: CASSPTGYEQYF

clone_size: -
d_call: -
j_call: TRBJ1-1
v_call: TRBV7-2
cdr3_nt: TGTGCCAGCAGCCCGACTTGGGGGAATGCTTTCTTT
cdr3_aa: CASSPTWGNAFF

clone_size: -
d_call: TRBD1
j_call: TRBJ2-3
v_call: TRBV5-4
cdr3_nt: TGTGCCAGCAGCCACGGACAGGGCACAGATACGCAGTATTTT
cdr3_aa: CASSHGQGTDTQYF

clone_size: -
d_call: TRBD1
j_call: TRBJ1-2
v_call: TRBV19
cdr3_nt: TGTGCCAGTATTTACTCGACAGGGGATAGTGGCTACACCTTC
cdr3_aa: CASIYSTGDSGYTF

clone_size: once
d_call: TRBD2
j_call: TRBJ2-7
v_call: TRBV6-5
cdr3_nt: TGTGCCAGCAGTTACTCGGCGGGACTATCCTACGAGCAGTACTTC
cdr3_aa: CASSYSAGLSYEQYF

clone_size: -
d_call: TRBD1
j_call: TRBJ1-2
v_call: TRBV7-8
cdr3_nt: TGTGCCAGCAGCGGGGACAGGGGGTATAACTATGGCTACACCTTC
cdr3_aa: CASSGDRGYNYGYTF

clone_size: -
d_call: TRBD2
j_call: TRBJ2-7
v_call: TRBV18
cdr3_nt: TGTGCCAGCTCACTTTTCGACCCGCGGGAGACTGACGAGCAGTACTTC
cdr3_aa: CASSLFDPRETDEQYF

clone_size: once
d_call: -
j_call: TRBJ1-1
v_call: TRBV11-3
cdr3_nt: TGTGCCAGCAGCTTGTCGCTCTTAACAGAAGCTTTCTTT
cdr3_aa: CASSLSLLTEAFF

clone_size: -
d_call: -
j_call: TRBJ2-7
v_call: TRBV10-3
cdr3_nt: TGTGCCATCAGTGAGTCTGGGGGAGCCGCCTACGAGCAGTACTTC
cdr3_aa: CAISESGGAAYEQYF

clone_size: -
d_call: -
j_call: TRBJ2-7
v_call: TRBV7-8
cdr3_nt: TGTGCCAGCAGCCCAAGTGGAGGGGCTTGGACCTACGAGCAGTACTTC
cdr3_aa: CASSPSGGAWTYEQYF

clone_size: -
d_call: -
j_call: TRBJ2-7
v_call: TRBV9
cdr3_nt: TGTGCCAGCAGCGTAGAAGTGGATAGCTCCTACGAGCAGTACTTC
cdr3_aa: CASSVEVDSSYEQYF

clone_size: -
d_call: TRBD2
j_call: TRBJ2-3
v_call: TRBV15
cdr3_nt: TGTGCCACCAGCAGACCTCGGAGGGCTAGCGGGACCACAGATACGCAGTATTTT
cdr3_aa: CATSRPRRASGTTDTQYF